This T cell receptor beta chain was documented in a study of response to subunit inactivated influenza vaccine. General observations from the study: The authors proposed limited new T cell recruitment per seasonal influenza vaccination.

The CDR3 is 14 residues long. Germline CDR1 reads SGHKS; CDR2 reads YYEKEE (reference sequence). Trimming shortened V by 0 bases and J by 5 bases, and 11 bases separated the two germline ends. Points on this clonotype: Its antigen is undetermined.

TCRdb reprocessed the RT-PCR reads with MiXCR, giving one entry per CDR3 protein. The sample records 550,000 to 600,000 distinct CDR3 sequences, approximately 10% being singletons. The clonotype was recovered from a man in his forties or fifties who received an inactivated influenza vaccine. This specimen was PBMCs from blood, taken on the day of vaccination. This chain joins TRBV5-5 and TRBJ1-1; D not certain. CDR3 residues: CASSLADLGTEAFF. CDR3 nucleotides: TGTGCCAGCAGCTTGGCCGACCTGGGGACTGAAGCTTTCTTT.